This T cell receptor (beta chain) was sequenced during a study of blood T cell repertoires in COVID-19. The data were produced by immunoSEQ multiplex PCR, yet TCRdb's version contains in-frame clones alone and is incomplete. Of over 150,000 clones listed, more than 75% are singletons. Sequencing used peripheral blood. The TCR sequence derives from a woman in her sixties or seventies with COVID-19, enrolled during active disease.

CDR3 coding DNA: TGTGCCACCAGCAGACTCCCCCGGGACAGCTATAATTCACCCCTCCACTTT. It codes for CATSRLPRDSYNSPLHF. The chain combines TRBV15 with TRBJ1-6; 7 nucleotides align to TRBD1. The V and J ends lost 2 bases and 3 bases, in that order; junction bases with no gene match: 7. In germline, CDR1 is LNHNV, CDR2 YYDKDF (reference sequence). The CDR3 extends over 17 amino acids.